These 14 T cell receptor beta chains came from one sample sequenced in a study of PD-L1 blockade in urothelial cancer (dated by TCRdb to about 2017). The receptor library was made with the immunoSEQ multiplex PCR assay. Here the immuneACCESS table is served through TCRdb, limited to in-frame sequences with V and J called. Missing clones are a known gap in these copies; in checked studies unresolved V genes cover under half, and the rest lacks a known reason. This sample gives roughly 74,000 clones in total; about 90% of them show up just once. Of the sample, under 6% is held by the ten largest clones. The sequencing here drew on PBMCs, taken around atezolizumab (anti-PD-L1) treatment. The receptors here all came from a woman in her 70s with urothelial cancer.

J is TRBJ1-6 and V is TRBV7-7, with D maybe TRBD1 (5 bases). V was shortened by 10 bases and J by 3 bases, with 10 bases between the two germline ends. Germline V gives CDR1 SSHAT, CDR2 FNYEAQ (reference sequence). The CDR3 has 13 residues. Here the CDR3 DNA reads TGTGCCACCAGGGAGAACTATAATTCACCCCTCCACTTT. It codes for CATRENYNSPLHF.

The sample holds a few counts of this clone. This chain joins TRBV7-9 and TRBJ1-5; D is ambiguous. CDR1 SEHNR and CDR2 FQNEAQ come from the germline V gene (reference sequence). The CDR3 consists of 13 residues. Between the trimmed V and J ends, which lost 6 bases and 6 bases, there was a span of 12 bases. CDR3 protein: CASSQNEAQPQHF. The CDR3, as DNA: TGTGCCAGCAGTCAAAATGAGGCTCAGCCCCAGCATTTT.

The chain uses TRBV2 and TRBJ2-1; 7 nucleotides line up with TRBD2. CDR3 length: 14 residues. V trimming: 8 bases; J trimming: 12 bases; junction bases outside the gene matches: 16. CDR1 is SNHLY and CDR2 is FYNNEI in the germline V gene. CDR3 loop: CASAWEGPRIGQFF. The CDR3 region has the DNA TGTGCCAGCGCGTGGGAGGGCCCTCGGATAGGGCAGTTCTTC.

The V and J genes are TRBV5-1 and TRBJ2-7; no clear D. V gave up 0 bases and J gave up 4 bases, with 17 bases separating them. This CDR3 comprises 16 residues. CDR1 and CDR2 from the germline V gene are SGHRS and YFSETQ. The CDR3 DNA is TGCGCCAGCAGCTTGGGCTCAGGTGCCCCAGAGTACGAGCAGTACTTC. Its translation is CASSLGSGAPEYEQYF.

CDR3 region: CASRSGQGDGEKLFF. CDR3 DNA sequence: TGTGCCAGCAGGTCAGGACAGGGTGACGGGGAAAAACTGTTTTTT. The chain employs TRBV27 and TRBJ1-4, with 8 positions matching TRBD1. The CDR3 is made up of 15 amino acids. The junction had 11 bases not matched to a gene; V was cut back by 6 bases and J by 8 bases. The V gene's germline CDR1 is MNHEY and CDR2 SMNVEV (reference sequence).

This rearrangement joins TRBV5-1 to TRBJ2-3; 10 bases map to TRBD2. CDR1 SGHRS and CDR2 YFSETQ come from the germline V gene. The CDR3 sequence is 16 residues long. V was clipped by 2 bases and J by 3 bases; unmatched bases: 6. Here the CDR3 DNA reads TGCGCCAGCAGCTTAGGACTAGCGGTACAAACAGATACGCAGTATTTT. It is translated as CASSLGLAVQTDTQYF.

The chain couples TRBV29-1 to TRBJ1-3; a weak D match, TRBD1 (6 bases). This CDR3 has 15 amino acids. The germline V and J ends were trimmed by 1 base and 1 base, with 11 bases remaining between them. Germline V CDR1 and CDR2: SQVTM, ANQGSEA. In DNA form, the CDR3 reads TGCAGCGTTGAAGGGGACAACGGATCTGGAAACACCATATATTTT. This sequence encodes CSVEGDNGSGNTIYF.

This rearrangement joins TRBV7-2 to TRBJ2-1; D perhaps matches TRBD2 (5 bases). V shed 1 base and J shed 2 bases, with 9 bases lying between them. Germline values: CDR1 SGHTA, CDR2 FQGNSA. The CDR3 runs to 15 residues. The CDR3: CASSLVFGTYNEQFF. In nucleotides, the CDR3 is TGTGCCAGCAGCTTAGTCTTCGGGACCTACAATGAGCAGTTCTTC.

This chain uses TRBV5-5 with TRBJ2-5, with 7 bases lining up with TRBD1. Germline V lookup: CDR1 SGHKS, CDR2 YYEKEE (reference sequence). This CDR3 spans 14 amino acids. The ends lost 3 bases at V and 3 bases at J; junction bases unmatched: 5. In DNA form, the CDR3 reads TGTGCCAGCAGCTCACCCGGGACAGAAGAGACCCAGTACTTC. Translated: CASSSPGTEETQYF.

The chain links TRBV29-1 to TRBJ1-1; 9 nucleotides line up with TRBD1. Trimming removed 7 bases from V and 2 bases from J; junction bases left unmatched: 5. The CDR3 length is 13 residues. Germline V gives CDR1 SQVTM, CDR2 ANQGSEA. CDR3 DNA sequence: TGCAGCGGGGGACAGGGAAGTAACACTGAAGCTTTCTTT. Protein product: CSGGQGSNTEAFF.

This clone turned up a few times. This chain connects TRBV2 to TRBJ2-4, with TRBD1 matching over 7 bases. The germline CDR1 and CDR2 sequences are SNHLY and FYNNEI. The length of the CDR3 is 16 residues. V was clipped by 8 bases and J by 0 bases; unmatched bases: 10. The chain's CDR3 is CASALQGKLAKNIQYF. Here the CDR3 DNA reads TGTGCCAGCGCCTTACAGGGGAAGCTAGCCAAAAACATTCAGTACTTC.

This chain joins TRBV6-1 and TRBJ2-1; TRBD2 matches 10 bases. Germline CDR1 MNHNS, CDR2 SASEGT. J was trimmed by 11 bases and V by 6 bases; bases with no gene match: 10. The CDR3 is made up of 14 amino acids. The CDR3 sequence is CASSATTSGTQQFF. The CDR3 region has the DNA TGTGCCAGCAGCGCCACTACTAGCGGGACGCAGCAGTTCTTC.

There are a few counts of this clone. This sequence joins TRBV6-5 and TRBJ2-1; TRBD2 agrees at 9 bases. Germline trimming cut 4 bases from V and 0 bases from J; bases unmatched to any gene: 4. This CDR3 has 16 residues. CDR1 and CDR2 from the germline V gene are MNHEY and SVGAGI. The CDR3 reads CASSFSGRSSYNEQFF. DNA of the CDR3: TGTGCCAGCAGTTTTAGCGGGAGAAGCTCCTACAATGAGCAGTTCTTC.

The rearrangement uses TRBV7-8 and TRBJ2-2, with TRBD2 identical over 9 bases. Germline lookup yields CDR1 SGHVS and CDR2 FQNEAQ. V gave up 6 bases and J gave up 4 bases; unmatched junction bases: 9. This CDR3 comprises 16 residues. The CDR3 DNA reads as TGTGCCAGCAGATCGCCGGGACTAGCTGTCACCGGGGAGCTGTTTTTT. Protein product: CASRSPGLAVTGELFF.